The clone carrying this TCR beta chain was seen only a few times. Its antigen is as yet unknown. Expressed TCRB transcripts were sequenced, since all the RNA that had been isolated was reverse transcribed. Profiled with immunoSEQ multiplex PCR; TCRdb holds only in-frame clones, not every one. The top ten clones hold 0.65% to 0.9% of a sample with roughly 150,000 clones, roughly 9% of them seen once. These data come from a study of beta chain features in type 1 diabetes. Study-wide background: Sorted cells examined across all samples numbered 95 million to 120 million.

Overall study results and limits: A closer apparent resemblance between naive, central memory and Treg TCRB repertoires was seen in patients than in healthy donors. Whether TCRB rearrangement is influenced by HLA type was left unresolved in this analysis. In all four CD4+ subsets, TCRB CDR3 length was significantly, moderately reduced in type 1 diabetes.

Specimen: central memory CD4+ T cells from blood. This sequence was found in a woman aged 25 to 45 with type 1 diabetes.

The CDR3 bases are TGCGCCAGCAGCTGGGGACAGGGTGCGAATGAGCAGTTCTTC. Amino acids: CASSWGQGANEQFF. This sequence joins TRBV5-1 and TRBJ2-1; 9 nucleotides line up with TRBD1. The germline CDR1 and CDR2 sequences are SGHRS and YFSETQ. The V gene end was trimmed by 3 bases and the J gene end by 7 bases; junction bases not matched to a gene: 5. This CDR3 is built from 14 residues.